This entry features one T cell receptor beta chain sequence. The data originate from a study of technical replicates of blood from a few donors. CDR1 is MNHEY and CDR2 is SMNVEV in the germline V gene (reference sequence). Between the trimmed V and J ends, which lost 6 bases and 0 bases, there was a span of 18 bases. The CDR3 loop spans 16 amino acids. Measured with immunoSEQ multiplex PCR; TCRdb has only the in-frame clones, and not every one. The sample holds more than 75,000 clones, about 96% seen once. Sequencing was carried out using T cells isolated from PBMCs. The chain has TRBV27 and TRBJ2-7; tentatively, D is TRBD1 (7 bases). This TCR was recovered from a human donor in good health. CDR3 sequence (DNA): TGTGCCAGCAGCCCTAGCGCGGGACAGAGCTCCTACGAGCAGTACTTC. Encoded protein: CASSPSAGQSSYEQYF.